Below are 5 T cell receptor beta chains sequenced from a single sample in a study of T cell responses to AZD1222 COVID-19 vaccine. The assay was immunoSEQ multiplex PCR, and TCRdb's table has in-frame clones only and misses some. The sample lists 120,000 to 150,000 clones; nearly 90% were seen once. Sequences were derived from peripheral blood, sampled 28 days after the second dose of the MenACWY control vaccine. Every receptor here comes from an adult who received the MenACWY meningococcal vaccine as a control.

CDR3 region: CASSTPGQGAMRAAKNIQYF. The CDR3 nucleotides are TGTGCCAGCAGTACCCCGGGACAGGGTGCGATGCGAGCAGCCAAAAACATTCAGTACTTC. This chain links TRBV28 with TRBJ2-4; the match to TRBD1 covers 9 bases. The CDR3 runs to 20 residues. V lost 5 bases and J lost 0; bases outside the gene matches: 17. CDR1 is MDHEN and CDR2 is SYDVKM in the germline V gene.

The rearrangement uses TRBV30 and TRBJ1-5; a weak D match, TRBD1 (5 bases). CDR1 GTSNPN and CDR2 SVGIG come from the germline V gene (reference sequence). The ends were cut back, 2 bases at V and 2 bases at J, with 19 bases in the middle. This CDR3 is 17 amino acids long. The CDR3 coding sequence is TGTGCCTGGAGTTCCACAAGGGACGGGAGGCGCAATCAGCCCCAGCATTTT. Protein: CAWSSTRDGRRNQPQHF.

The chain couples TRBV4-3 to TRBJ1-4; D ambiguous. V gave up 1 base and J gave up 7 bases, with 13 bases separating them. Germline loops: CDR1 LGHNA, CDR2 YSLEER. The CDR3 extends over 15 amino acids. The CDR3 sequence is CASSQVEGVGEKLFF. The CDR3 DNA reads as TGCGCCAGCAGCCAAGTCGAGGGAGTCGGTGAAAAACTGTTTTTT.

CDR3 protein: CASSSPTGGRTQYF. The DNA of the CDR3 is TGTGCCAGCAGCTCCCCCACAGGGGGTAGGACCCAGTACTTC. The chain uses TRBV7-6 and TRBJ2-5; 8 bases agree with TRBD1. The CDR3 has 14 residues. The germline gives CDR1 SGHVS, CDR2 FNYEAQ. J lost 7 bases, V lost 4 bases, and 8 bases had no gene match.

CDR3 nucleotide sequence: TGTGCCAGCAGCTTTGGAAAAGTGGTTCGGAACTACGAGCAGTACTTC. Translation gives CASSFGKVVRNYEQYF. The V gene is TRBV11-2, the J gene TRBJ2-7; no definite D call. V was clipped by 3 bases and J by 3 bases, with 18 bases between them. CDR3 length: 16 residues. Germline assignment: CDR1 SGHAT and CDR2 FQNNGV. The full variable domain, with the rest looked up from reference TRBV11-2 and TRBJ2-7, is EAGVAQSPRYKIIEKRQSVAFWCNPISGHATLYWYQQILGQGPKLLIQFQNNGVVDDSQLPKDRFSAERLKGVDSTLKIQPAKLEDSAVYLCASSFGKVVRNYEQYFGPGTRLTVT.